Sequencing of this T cell receptor beta chain was carried out in a study of blood T cells in healthy people across ages. Using a J-beta primer mix together with a sample-barcoded 5' primer, a second PCR was run for roughly 7 to 11 cycles. Via MiXCR, TCRdb re-called the 5' RACE reads, giving one row per CDR3 protein. The sample records about 1.8 million distinct CDR3 sequences, around 48% being singletons. With 1 base clipped from V and 2 bases from J, the junction kept 7 bases outside the gene matches. The CDR3 length is 15 residues. Per the germline V gene, CDR1 is DFQATT and CDR2 is SNEGSKA (reference sequence). Study-wide results and caveats: Long-lived and aged donors differed, with more naive CD4+ cells and higher diversity in the long-lived.

Only one count was recorded for this clonotype. The antigen remains undetermined. The chain has TRBV20-1 and TRBJ2-7, with 8 positions matching TRBD1. Sequencing input: blood. The clonotype was recovered from a woman in her 40s in good health. The CDR3 coding sequence is TGCAGTGCTAGAGGTGACAGGGGACCCCCCTACGAGCAGTACTTC. This codes for CSARGDRGPPYEQYF.